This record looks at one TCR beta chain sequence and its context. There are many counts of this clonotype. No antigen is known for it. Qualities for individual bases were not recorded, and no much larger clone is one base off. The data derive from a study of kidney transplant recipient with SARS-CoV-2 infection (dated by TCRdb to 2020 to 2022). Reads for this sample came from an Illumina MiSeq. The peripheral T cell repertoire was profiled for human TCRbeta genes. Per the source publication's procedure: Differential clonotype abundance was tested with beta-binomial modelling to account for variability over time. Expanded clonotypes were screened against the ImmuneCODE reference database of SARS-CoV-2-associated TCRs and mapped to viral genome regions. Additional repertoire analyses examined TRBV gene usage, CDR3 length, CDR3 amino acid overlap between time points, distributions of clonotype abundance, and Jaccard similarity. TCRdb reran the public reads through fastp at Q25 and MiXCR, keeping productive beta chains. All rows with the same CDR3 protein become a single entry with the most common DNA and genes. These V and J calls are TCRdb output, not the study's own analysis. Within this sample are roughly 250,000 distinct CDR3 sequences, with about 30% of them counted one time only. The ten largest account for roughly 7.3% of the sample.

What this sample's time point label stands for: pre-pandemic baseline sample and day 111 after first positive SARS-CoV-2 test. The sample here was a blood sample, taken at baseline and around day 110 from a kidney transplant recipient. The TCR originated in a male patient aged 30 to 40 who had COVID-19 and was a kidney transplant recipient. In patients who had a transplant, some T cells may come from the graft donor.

The sequenced DNA: TGTGCCACCAGTGAGGTACCTAGTACCAGAAAGACCTATGGCTACACCTTC. Its protein is CATSEVPSTRKTYGYTF. Here the chain combines TRBV24-1 and TRBJ1-2, with no D gene named confidently. Trimming at the junction amounts to 4 bases on V and 4 bases on J, and the germline ends lie 21 bases apart. Based on the germline V gene, the CDR1 and CDR2 sequences are KGHDR and SFDVKD. From the cysteine up to the phenylalanine, the CDR3 has a length of 17 residues. The read is trimmed to its CDR3 DNA, 51 bases read in frame from base 1.